This T cell receptor (beta chain) originates from a study of CD8 T cells in Susac syndrome. RNA in amounts of roughly 0.5 to 1 ug was reverse transcribed with random hexamers. Using its own MiXCR run on the immunoSEQ multiplex PCR reads, TCRdb lists one record per CDR3 protein. The sample contains about 130,000 distinct CDR3 sequences, around 94% of which appear only once. The CDR3 is made up of 16 amino acids. The ends lost 0 bases at V and 8 bases at J; junction bases unmatched: 7. Germline V gene lookup returns CDR1 MNHNS and CDR2 SASEGT. The sequencing input was CD4+ T cells from PBMCs. The chain has TRBV6-1 and TRBJ2-1; TRBD2 matches at 10 bases. The TCR was taken from a human donor in good health. The CDR3 region is CASSEASSGRRDEQFF. The CDR3 region has the DNA TGTGCCAGCAGTGAAGCGAGTAGCGGGAGGAGAGATGAGCAGTTCTTC.